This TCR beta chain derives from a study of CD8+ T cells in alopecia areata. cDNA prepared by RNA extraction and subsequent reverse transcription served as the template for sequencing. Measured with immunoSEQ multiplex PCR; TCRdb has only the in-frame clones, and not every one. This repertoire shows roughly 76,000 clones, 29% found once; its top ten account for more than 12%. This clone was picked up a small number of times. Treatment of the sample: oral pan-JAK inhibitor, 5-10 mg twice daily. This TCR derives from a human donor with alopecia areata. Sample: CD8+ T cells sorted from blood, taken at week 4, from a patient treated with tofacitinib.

The CDR3 bases are TGCAGCGTCCACCCCGGGACCTCAAGCACAGATACGCAGTATTTT. It codes for CSVHPGTSSTDTQYF. This rearrangement joins TRBV29-1 to TRBJ2-3; the D call may be TRBD1 or TRBD2 (5 bases each). The CDR3 loop spans 15 amino acids. The V gene's germline CDR1 is SQVTM and CDR2 ANQGSEA. The V end was cut by 6 bases, the J end by 0 bases, with 16 bases between.